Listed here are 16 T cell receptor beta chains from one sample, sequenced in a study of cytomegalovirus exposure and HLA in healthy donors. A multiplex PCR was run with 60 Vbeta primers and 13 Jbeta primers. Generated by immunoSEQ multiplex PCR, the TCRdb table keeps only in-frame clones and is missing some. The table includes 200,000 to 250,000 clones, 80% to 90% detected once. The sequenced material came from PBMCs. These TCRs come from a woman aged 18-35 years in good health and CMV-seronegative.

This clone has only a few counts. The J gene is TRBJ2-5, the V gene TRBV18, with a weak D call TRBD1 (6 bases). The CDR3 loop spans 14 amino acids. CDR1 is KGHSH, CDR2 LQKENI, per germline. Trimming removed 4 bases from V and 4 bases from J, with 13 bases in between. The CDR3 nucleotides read TGTGCCAGCTCACAAAAACCCAGGGGAGAGACCCAGTACTTC. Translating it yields CASSQKPRGETQYF.

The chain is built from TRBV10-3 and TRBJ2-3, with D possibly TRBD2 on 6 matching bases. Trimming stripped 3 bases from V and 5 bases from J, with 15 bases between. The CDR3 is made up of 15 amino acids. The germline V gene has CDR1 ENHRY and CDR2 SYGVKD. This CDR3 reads CAISDLRRDGDTQYF. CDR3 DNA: TGTGCCATCAGTGACCTCCGGCGGGACGGAGATACGCAGTATTTT.

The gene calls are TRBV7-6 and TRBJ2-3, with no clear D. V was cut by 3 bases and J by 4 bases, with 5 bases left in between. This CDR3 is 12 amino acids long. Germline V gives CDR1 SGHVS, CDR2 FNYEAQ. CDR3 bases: TGTGCCAGCAGCTTCGCGGCAGATACGCAGTATTTT. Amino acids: CASSFAADTQYF.

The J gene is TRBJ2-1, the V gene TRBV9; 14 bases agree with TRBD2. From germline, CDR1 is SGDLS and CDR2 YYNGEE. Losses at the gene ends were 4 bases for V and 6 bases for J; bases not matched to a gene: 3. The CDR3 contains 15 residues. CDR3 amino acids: CASSHGLAGGNEQFF. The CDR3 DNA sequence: TGTGCCAGCAGCCATGGACTAGCGGGAGGCAATGAGCAGTTCTTC.

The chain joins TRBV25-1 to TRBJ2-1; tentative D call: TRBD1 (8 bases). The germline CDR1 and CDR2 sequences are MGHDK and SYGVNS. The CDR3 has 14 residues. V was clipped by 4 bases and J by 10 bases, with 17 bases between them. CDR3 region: CASSATHRGGEQFF. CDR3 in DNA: TGTGCCAGCAGTGCCACGCACAGGGGGGGAGAGCAGTTCTTC.

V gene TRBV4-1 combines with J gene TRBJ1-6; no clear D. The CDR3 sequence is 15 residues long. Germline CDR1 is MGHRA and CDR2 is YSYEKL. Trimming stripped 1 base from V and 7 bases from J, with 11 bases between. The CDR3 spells CASSQGVGLNSPLHF. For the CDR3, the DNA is TGCGCCAGCAGCCAAGGAGTGGGCCTAAATTCACCCCTCCACTTT.

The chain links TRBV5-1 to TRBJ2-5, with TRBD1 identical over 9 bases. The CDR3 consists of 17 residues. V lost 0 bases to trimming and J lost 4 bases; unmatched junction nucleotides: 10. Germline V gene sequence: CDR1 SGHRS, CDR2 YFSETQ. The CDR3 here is CASSLGAGDRVGETQYF. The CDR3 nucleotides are TGCGCCAGCAGCTTGGGGGCCGGGGACAGGGTAGGAGAGACCCAGTACTTC.

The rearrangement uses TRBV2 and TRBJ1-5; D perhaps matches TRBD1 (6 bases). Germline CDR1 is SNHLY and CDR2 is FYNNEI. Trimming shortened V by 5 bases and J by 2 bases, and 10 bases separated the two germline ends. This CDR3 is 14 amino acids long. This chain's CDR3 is CASSRRGRNQPQHF. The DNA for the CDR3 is TGTGCCAGCAGTCGCAGGGGCCGCAATCAGCCCCAGCATTTT. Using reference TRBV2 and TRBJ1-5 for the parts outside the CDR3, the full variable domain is EPEVTQTPSHQVTQMGQEVILRCVPISNHLYFYWYRQILGQKVEFLVSFYNNEISEKSEIFDDQFSVERPDGSNFTLKIRSTKLEDSAMYFCASSRRGRNQPQHFGDGTRLSIL.

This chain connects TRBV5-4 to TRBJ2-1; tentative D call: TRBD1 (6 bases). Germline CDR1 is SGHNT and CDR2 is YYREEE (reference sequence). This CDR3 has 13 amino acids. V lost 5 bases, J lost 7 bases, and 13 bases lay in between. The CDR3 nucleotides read TGTGCCAGCAGACCCGGACAGAAGAATGAGCAGTTCTTC. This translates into CASRPGQKNEQFF.

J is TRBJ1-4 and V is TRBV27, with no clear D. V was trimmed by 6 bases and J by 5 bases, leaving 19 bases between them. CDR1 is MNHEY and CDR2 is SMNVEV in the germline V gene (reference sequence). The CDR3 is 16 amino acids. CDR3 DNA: TGTGCCAGCAGACCCGGGAGGTATGTGAGAAATGAAAAACTGTTTTTT. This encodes CASRPGRYVRNEKLFF.

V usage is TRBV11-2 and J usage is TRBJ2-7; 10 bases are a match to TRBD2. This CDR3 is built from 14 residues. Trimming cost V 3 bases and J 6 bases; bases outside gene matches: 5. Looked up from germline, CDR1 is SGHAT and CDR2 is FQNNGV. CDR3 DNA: TGTGCCAGCAGCTTGGGTCTAGCGGGAGTCGAGCAGTACTTC. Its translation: CASSLGLAGVEQYF.

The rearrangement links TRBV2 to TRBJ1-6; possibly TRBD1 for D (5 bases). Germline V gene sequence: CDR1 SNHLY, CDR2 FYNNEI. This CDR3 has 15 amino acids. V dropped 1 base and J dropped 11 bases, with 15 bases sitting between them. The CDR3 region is CASSEGSGGLTPLHF. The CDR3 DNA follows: TGTGCCAGCAGTGAAGGTTCGGGGGGTTTGACACCCCTCCACTTT.

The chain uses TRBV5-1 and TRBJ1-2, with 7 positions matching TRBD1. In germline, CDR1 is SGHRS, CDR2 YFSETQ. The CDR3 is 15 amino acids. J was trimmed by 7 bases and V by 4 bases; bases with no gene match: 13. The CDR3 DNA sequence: TGCGCCAGCAGCCCCGACAGGGTAGGGAACGGTGGCTACACCTTC. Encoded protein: CASSPDRVGNGGYTF.

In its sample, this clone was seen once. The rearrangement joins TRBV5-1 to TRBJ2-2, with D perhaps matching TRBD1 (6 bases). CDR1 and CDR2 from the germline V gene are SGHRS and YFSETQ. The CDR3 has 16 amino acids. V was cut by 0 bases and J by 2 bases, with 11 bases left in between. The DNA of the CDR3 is TGCGCCAGCAGCTTGGGTGGGGGCGCAAACACCGGGGAGCTGTTTTTT. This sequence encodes CASSLGGGANTGELFF.

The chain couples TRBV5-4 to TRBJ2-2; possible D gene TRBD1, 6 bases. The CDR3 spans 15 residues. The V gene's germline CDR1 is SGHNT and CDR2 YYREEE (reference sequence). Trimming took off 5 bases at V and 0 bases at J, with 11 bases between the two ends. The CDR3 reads CASRQGYTNTGELFF. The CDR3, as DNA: TGTGCCAGCAGACAGGGTTACACGAACACCGGGGAGCTGTTTTTT.

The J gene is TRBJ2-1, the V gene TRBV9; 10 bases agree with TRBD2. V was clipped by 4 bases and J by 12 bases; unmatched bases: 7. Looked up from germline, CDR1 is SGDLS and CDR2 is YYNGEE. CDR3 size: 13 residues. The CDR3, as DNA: TGTGCCAGCAGCCCAGGGACTAGCGCCCGGCAGTTCTTC. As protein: CASSPGTSARQFF.